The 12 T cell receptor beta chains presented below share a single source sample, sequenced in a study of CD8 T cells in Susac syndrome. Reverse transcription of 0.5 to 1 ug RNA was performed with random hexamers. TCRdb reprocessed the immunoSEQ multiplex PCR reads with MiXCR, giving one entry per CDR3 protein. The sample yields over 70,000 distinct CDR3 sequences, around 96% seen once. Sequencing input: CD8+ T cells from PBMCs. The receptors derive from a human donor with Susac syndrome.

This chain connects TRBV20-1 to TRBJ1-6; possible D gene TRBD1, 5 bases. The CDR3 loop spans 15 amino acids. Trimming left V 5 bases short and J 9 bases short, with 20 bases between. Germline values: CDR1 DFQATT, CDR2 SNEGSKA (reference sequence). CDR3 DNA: TGCAGTGCTTGGGACGGGACCCACCTTGCTTCACCCCTCCACTTT. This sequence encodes CSAWDGTHLASPLHF.

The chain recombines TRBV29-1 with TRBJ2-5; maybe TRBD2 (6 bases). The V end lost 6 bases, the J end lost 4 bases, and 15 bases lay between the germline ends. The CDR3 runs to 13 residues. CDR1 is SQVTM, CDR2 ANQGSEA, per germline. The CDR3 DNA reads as TGCAGCGTCGACCTGGTCGGGGGAGAGACCCAGTACTTC. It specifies CSVDLVGGETQYF.

The CDR3 sequence is CASSVAGAGNTEAFF. CDR3 DNA sequence: TGTGCCAGCAGCGTAGCTGGGGCCGGGAACACTGAAGCTTTCTTT. The rearrangement links TRBV9 to TRBJ1-1; D may be TRBD1 (5 bases). V was trimmed by 0 bases and J by 1 base, leaving 10 bases between them. The CDR3 is 15 residues long. Germline CDR1 is SGDLS and CDR2 is YYNGEE.

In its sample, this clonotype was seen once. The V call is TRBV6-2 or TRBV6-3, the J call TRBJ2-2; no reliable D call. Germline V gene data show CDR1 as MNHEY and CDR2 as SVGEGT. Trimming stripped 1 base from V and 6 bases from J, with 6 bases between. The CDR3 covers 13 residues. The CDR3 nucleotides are TGTGCCAGCAGTTACTTGGTTGCCGGGGAGCTGTTTTTT. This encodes CASSYLVAGELFF.

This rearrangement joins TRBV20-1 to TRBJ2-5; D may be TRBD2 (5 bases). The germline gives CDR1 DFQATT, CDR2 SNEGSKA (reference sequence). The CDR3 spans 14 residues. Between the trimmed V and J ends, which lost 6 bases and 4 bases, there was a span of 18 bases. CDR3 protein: CSAPVGNTGETQYF. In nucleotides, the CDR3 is TGCAGTGCCCCGGTCGGGAACACTGGAGAGACCCAGTACTTC.

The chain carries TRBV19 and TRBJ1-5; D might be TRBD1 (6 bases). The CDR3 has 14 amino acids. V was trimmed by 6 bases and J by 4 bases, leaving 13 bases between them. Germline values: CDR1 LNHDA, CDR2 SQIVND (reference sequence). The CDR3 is CASRTGRENQPQHF. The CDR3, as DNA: TGTGCCAGTAGGACAGGACGGGAAAATCAGCCCCAGCATTTT.

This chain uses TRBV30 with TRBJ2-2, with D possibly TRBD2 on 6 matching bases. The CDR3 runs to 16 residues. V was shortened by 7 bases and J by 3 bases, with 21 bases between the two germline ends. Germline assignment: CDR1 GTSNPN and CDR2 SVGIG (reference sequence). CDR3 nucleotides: TGTGCCTCCGGAGGCTGGCGGGGATGGGACACCGGGGAGCTGTTTTTT. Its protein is CASGGWRGWDTGELFF. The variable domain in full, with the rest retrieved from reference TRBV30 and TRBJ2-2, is SQTIHQWPATLVQPVGSPLSLECTVEGTSNPNLYWYRQAAGRGLQLLFYSVGIGQISSEVPQNLSASRPQDRQFILSSKKLLLSDSGFYLCASGGWRGWDTGELFFGEGSRLTVL.

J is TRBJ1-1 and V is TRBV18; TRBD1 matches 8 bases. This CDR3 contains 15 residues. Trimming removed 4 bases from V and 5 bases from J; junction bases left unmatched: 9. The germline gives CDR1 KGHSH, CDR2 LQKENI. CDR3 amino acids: CASSLPGGRGTEAFF. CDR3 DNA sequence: TGTGCCAGCTCACTCCCAGGGGGCAGGGGAACTGAAGCTTTCTTT.

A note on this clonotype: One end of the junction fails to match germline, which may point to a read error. The chain's CDR3 is CSARDGTSRIYGQYF. The CDR3 DNA reads TGCAGTGCTAGAGATGGGACTAGCAGAATCTACGGGCAGTACTTC. The gene calls are TRBV20-1 and TRBJ2-7; 9 bases fit TRBD2. Germline V gene lookup returns CDR1 DFQATT and CDR2 SNEGSKA (reference sequence). This CDR3 is 15 amino acids long.

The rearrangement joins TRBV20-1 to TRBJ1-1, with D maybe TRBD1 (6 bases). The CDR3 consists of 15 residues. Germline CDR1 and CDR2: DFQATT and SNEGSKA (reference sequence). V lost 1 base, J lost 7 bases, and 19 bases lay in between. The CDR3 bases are TGCAGTGCTAGAGCCTTGGGGGCATTCGGACTTGAAGCTTTCTTT. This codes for CSARALGAFGLEAFF.

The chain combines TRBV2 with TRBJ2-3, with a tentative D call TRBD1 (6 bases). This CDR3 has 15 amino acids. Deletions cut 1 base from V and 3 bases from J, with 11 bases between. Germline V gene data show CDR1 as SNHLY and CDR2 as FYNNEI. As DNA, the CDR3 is TGTGCCAGCAGTGAAGGGAAAACAGGGACAGATACGCAGTATTTT. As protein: CASSEGKTGTDTQYF. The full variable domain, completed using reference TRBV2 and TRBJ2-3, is EPEVTQTPSHQVTQMGQEVILRCVPISNHLYFYWYRQILGQKVEFLVSFYNNEISEKSEIFDDQFSVERPDGSNFTLKIRSTKLEDSAMYFCASSEGKTGTDTQYFGPGTRLTVL.

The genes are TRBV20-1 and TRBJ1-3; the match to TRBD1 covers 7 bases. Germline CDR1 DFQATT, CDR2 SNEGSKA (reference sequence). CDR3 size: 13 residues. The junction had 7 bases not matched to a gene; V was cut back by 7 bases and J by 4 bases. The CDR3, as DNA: TGCAGTGTAAGACAGGGCTCAGGAAACACCATATATTTT. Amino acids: CSVRQGSGNTIYF.